This TCR beta chain stems from a study of T-cell memory formation after mild COVID-19. At least ten counts were recorded for this clonotype. This CDR3 is built from 16 residues. Germline values: CDR1 SGHTA, CDR2 FQGNSA. V lost 5 bases and J lost 4; bases outside the gene matches: 9. TCRdb processed the 5' RACE reads anew with MiXCR; each CDR3 protein has one entry. The sample includes roughly 240,000 distinct CDR3 sequences, 15% to 19% of them seen just once. This clonotype was sampled from an adult woman who had mild COVID-19 (a few samples of this study predate the infection). Cell type and time point are not known. Sequencing used PBMCs or a T cell subset sorted from them (not recorded which). The V call is TRBV7-2, the J call TRBJ2-1; 9 bases are shared with TRBD2. CDR3 residues: CASSALSSGRYNEQFF. In DNA, the CDR3 is TGTGCCAGCAGCGCGCTAAGTAGCGGGAGATACAATGAGCAGTTCTTC.